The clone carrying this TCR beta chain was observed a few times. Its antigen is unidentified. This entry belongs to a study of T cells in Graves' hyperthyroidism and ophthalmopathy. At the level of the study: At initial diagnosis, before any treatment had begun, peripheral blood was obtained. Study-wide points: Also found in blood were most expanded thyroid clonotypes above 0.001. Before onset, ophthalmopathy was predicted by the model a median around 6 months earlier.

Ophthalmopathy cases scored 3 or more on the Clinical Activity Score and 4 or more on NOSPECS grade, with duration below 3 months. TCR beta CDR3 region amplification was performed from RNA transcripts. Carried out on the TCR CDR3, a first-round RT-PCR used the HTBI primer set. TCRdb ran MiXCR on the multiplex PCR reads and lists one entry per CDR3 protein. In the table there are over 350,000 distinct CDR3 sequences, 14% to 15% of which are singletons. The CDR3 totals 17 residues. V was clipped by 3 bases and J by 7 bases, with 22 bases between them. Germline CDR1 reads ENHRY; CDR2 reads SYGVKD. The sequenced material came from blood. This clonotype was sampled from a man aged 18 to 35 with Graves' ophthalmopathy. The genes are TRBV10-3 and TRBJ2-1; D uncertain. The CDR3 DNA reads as TGTGCCATCAGTGAACCATCTTACCCACCCCCGCGGAATGAGCAGTTCTTC. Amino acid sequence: CAISEPSYPPPRNEQFF.